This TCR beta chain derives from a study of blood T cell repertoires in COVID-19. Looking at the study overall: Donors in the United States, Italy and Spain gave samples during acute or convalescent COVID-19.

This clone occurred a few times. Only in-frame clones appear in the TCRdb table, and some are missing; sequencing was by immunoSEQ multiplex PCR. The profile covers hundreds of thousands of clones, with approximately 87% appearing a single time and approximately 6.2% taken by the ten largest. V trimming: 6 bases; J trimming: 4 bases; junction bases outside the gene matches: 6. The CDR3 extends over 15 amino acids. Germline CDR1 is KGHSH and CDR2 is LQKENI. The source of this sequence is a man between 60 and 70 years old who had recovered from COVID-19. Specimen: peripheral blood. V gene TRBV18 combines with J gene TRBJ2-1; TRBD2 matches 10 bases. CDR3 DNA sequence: TGTGCCAGCTCGGTCGGACTAGCGGAATACAATGAGCAGTTCTTC. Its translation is CASSVGLAEYNEQFF.